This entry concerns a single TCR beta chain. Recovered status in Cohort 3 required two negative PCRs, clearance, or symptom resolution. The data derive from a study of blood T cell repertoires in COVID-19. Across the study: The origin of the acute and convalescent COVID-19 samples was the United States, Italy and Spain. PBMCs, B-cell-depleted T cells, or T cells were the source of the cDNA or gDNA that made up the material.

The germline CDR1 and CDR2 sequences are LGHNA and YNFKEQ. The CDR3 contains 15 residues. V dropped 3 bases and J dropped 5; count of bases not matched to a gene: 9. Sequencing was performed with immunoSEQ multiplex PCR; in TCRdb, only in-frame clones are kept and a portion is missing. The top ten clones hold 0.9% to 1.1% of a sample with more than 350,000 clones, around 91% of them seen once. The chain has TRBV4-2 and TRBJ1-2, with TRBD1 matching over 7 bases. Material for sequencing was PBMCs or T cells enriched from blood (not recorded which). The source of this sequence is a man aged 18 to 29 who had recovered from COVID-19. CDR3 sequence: CASSHTGAQTYGYTF. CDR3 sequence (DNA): TGTGCCAGCAGCCATACAGGGGCCCAGACTTATGGCTACACCTTC.